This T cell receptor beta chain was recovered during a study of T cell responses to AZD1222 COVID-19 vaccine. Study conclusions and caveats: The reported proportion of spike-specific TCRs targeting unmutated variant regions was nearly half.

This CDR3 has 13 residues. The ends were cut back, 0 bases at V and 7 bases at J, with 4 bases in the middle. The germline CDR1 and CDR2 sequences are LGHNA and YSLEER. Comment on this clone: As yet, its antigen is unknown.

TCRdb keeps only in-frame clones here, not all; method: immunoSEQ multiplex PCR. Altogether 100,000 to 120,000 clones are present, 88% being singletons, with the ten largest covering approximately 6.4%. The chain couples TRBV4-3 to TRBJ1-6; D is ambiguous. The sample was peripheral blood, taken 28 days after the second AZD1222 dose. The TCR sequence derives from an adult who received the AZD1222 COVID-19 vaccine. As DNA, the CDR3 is TGCGCCAGCAGCCAAGACGGGAATTCACCCCTCCACTTT. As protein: CASSQDGNSPLHF.